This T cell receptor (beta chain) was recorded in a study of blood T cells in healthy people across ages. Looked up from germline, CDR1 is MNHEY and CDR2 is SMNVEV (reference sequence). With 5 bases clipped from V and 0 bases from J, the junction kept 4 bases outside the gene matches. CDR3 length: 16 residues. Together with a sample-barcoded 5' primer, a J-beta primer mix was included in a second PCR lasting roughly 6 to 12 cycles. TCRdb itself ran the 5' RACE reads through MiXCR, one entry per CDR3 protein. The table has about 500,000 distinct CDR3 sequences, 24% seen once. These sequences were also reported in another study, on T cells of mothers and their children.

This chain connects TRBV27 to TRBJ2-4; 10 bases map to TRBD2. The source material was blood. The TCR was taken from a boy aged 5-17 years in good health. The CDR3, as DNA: TGTGCCAGCAGTGGCCGACTAGCGGGAGCCAAAAACATTCAGTACTTC. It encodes CASSGRLAGAKNIQYF.